A single T cell receptor beta chain is shown here with its context. Antigen unknown. This sample was included in a study of beta chain features in type 1 diabetes. The wider study: No age, gender or cell yield differences were seen between patients and healthy donors.

Study-wide findings and caveats: Shorter templates may be favored by PCR, equally so in patients and controls. Shortening that was moderate but significant affected the TCRB CDR3s of Type 1 diabetes patients in all four CD4+ subsets.

Investigators reverse transcribed all isolated RNA, so they sequenced expressed TCRB transcripts. Clones were sequenced by immunoSEQ multiplex PCR, and TCRdb holds only the in-frame ones, with some missing. The sample contains 630,000 or so clones, over 12% of which appear only once. Germline CDR1 reads SGDLS; CDR2 reads YYNGEE. There are 18 residues in the CDR3. V lost 0 bases and J 0 bases, leaving 13 bases between the germline ends. V gene TRBV9 combines with J gene TRBJ2-6; a possible D gene is TRBD1 (5 bases). The clonotype was recovered from a young man with type 1 diabetes. Source material: naive CD4+ T cells from blood. The CDR3 region is CASSVASQGSSGANVLTF. The CDR3 bases are TGTGCCAGCAGCGTAGCTTCTCAGGGAAGCTCTGGGGCCAACGTCCTGACTTTC.